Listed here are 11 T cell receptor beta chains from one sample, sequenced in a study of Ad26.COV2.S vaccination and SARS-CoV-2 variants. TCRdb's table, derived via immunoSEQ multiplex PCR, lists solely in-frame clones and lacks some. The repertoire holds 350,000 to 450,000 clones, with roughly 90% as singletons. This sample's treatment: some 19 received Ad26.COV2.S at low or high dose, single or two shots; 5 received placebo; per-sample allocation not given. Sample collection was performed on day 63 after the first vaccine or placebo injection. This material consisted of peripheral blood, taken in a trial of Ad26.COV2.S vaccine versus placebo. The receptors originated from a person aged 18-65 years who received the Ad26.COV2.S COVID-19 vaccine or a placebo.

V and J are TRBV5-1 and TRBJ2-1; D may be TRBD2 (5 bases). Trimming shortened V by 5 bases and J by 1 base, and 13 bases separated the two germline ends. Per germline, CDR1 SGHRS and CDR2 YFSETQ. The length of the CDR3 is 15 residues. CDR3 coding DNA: TGCGCCAGCAGTCCGGGATTATTTTCCTACAATGAGCAGTTCTTC. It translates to CASSPGLFSYNEQFF.

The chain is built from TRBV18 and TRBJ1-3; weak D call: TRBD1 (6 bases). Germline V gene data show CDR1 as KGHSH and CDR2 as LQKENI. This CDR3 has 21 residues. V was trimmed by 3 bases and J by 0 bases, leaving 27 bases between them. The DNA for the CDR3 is TGTGCCAGCTCACCCGCACGACAGGAAATTGAAACGCTCCCCTCTGGAAACACCATATATTTT. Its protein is CASSPARQEIETLPSGNTIYF.

This CDR3 is CASSRESGSSYNEQFF. For the CDR3, the DNA is TGTGCCAGCAGCCGGGAAAGCGGGAGCTCCTACAATGAGCAGTTCTTC. V and J are TRBV3-1 (or the pseudogene TRBV3-2) and TRBJ2-1, with 8 bases identical to TRBD2. In germline, CDR1 is LGHDT, CDR2 YNNKEL (reference sequence). V shed 4 bases and J 0 bases; nucleotides not matched to a gene: 5. This CDR3 has 16 amino acids.

CDR3 coding DNA: TGTGCCAGCAGCTACAACCAAGGCAGGGTAAGGGATCAGCCCCAGCATTTT. Amino acid sequence: CASSYNQGRVRDQPQHF. The V and J genes are TRBV28 and TRBJ1-5; perhaps TRBD1 as D (5 bases). V lost 6 bases and J 5 bases, leaving 23 bases between the germline ends. CDR1 and CDR2 from the germline V gene are MDHEN and SYDVKM. This CDR3 contains 17 residues. The whole variable domain, filled in from reference TRBV28 and TRBJ1-5, reads DVKVTQSSRYLVKRTGEKVFLECVQDMDHENMFWYRQDPGLGLRLIYFSYDVKMKEKGDIPEGYSVSREKKERFSLILESASTNQTSMYLCASSYNQGRVRDQPQHFGDGTRLSIL.

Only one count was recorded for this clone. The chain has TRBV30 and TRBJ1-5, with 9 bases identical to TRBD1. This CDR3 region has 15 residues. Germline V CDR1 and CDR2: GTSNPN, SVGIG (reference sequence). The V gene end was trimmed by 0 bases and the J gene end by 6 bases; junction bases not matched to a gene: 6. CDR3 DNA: TGTGCCTGGAGTGTACGGGGACAGGGTTTTCAGCCCCAGCATTTT. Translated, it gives CAWSVRGQGFQPQHF.

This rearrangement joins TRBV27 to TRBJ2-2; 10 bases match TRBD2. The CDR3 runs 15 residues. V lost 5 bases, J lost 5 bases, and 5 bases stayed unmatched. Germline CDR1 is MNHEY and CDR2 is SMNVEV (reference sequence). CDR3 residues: CASSQLAGLTGELFF. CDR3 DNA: TGTGCCAGCAGTCAACTAGCGGGACTAACCGGGGAGCTGTTTTTT.

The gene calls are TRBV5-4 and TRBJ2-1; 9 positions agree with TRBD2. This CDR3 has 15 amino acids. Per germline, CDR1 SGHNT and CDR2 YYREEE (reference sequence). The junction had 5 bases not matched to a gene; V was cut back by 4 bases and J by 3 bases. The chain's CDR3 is CASSPSSGIYNEQFF. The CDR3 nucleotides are TGTGCCAGCAGCCCCTCTAGCGGGATCTACAATGAGCAGTTCTTC.

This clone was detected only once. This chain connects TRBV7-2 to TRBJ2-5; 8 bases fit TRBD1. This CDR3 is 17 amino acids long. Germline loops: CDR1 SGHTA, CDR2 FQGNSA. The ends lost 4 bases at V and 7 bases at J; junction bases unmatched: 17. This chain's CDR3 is CASSSTGTGPPQGTQYF. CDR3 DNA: TGTGCCAGCAGCTCCACCGGGACAGGACCTCCTCAGGGGACCCAGTACTTC.

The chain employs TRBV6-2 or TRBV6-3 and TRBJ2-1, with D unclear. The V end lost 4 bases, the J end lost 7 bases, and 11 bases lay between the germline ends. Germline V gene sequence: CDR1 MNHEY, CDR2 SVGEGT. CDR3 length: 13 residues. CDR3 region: CASSFTVGNEQFF. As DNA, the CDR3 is TGTGCCAGCAGTTTCACTGTGGGGAATGAGCAGTTCTTC.

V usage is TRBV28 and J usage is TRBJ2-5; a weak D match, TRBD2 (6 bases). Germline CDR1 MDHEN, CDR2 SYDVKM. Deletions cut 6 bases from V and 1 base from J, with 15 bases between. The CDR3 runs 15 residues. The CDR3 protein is CASRPRLVPQETQYF. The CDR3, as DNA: TGTGCCAGCAGACCGAGACTAGTCCCCCAAGAGACCCAGTACTTC.

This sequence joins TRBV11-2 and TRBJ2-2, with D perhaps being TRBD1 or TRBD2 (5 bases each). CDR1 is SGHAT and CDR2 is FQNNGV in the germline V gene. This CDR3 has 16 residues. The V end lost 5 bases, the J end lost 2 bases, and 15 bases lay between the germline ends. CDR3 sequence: CASSLGTVINTGELFF. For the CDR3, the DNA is TGTGCCAGCAGCCTGGGGACGGTAATAAACACCGGGGAGCTGTTTTTT. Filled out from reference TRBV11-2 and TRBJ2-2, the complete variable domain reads EAGVAQSPRYKIIEKRQSVAFWCNPISGHATLYWYQQILGQGPKLLIQFQNNGVVDDSQLPKDRFSAERLKGVDSTLKIQPAKLEDSAVYLCASSLGTVINTGELFFGEGSRLTVL.